The 26 T cell receptor beta chains below all came from one sample that was sequenced in a study of T cells after yellow fever vaccination. TCRdb reprocessed the 5' RACE reads via MiXCR and lists one record per CDR3 protein. Of about 430,000 distinct CDR3 sequences in the sample, under 20% are singletons; the top ten hold about a sixth. Specimen: PBMCs, collected before the yellow fever booster vaccination. These receptors were obtained from a young man who received the YFV17D yellow fever vaccine.

The V gene is TRBV11-3, the J gene TRBJ2-1; 8 bases match TRBD1. CDR1 and CDR2 from the germline V gene are SGHNT and YENEEA. The CDR3 has 15 amino acids. Losses at the gene ends were 1 base for V and 3 bases for J; bases not matched to a gene: 2. This CDR3 reads CASSLVQGDYNEQFF. The CDR3 bases are TGTGCCAGCAGCTTAGTACAGGGGGACTACAATGAGCAGTTCTTC.

The rearrangement uses TRBV19 and TRBJ1-5; a possible D gene is TRBD1 (5 bases). V lost 5 bases, J lost 7 bases, and 15 bases lay in between. The CDR3 spans 14 residues. Germline V gene data show CDR1 as LNHDA and CDR2 as SQIVND (reference sequence). In nucleotides, the CDR3 is TGTGCCAGTAGTCCGCTTCCCAGGGACCAGCCCCAGCATTTT. It yields the protein CASSPLPRDQPQHF.

The chain has TRBV6-2 or TRBV6-3 and TRBJ1-1, with unresolved D. The CDR3 has 12 amino acids. CDR1 and CDR2 (germline): MNHEY, SVGEGT. Between the trimmed V and J ends, which lost 5 bases and 8 bases, there was a span of 12 bases. CDR3 region: CASSPWGSEAFF. In nucleotides, the CDR3 is TGTGCCAGCAGTCCATGGGGTTCCGAAGCTTTCTTT.

The chain has TRBV7-2 and TRBJ1-5; D may be TRBD1 (5 bases). Trimming stripped 4 bases from V and 7 bases from J, with 23 bases between. The CDR3 spans 17 residues. Germline values: CDR1 SGHTA, CDR2 FQGNSA. The chain's CDR3 is CASSSGRVVVPTQPQHF. CDR3 sequence (DNA): TGTGCCAGCAGCTCAGGGCGGGTAGTGGTCCCCACGCAGCCCCAGCATTTT.

This clonotype showed up just a few times. The V and J genes are TRBV7-2 and TRBJ1-5, with D unresolved. Germline V gene sequence: CDR1 SGHTA, CDR2 FQGNSA. The germline V and J ends were trimmed by 5 bases and 1 base, with 12 bases remaining between them. CDR3 length: 15 amino acids. The CDR3 loop reads CASSPQFGSNQPQHF. The CDR3 DNA reads as TGTGCCAGCAGCCCCCAGTTTGGAAGCAATCAGCCCCAGCATTTT. Combining the CDR3 with reference TRBV7-2 and TRBJ1-5 gives the whole variable domain GAGVSQSPSNKVTEKGKDVELRCDPISGHTALYWYRQSLGQGLEFLIYFQGNSAPDKSGLPSDRFSAERTGGSVSTLTIQRTQQEDSAVYLCASSPQFGSNQPQHFGDGTRLSIL.

There are a few counts of this clonotype. CDR3 bases: TGCGCCAGCAGCCCGGTAGGGGAGGAGGATTCACCCCTCCACTTT. Protein sequence: CASSPVGEEDSPLHF. The chain has TRBV5-1 and TRBJ1-6; D might be TRBD1 (5 bases). The CDR3 loop spans 15 amino acids. The V gene lost 4 bases and the J gene lost 8 bases, with 16 bases spanning the gap. Germline CDR1 is SGHRS and CDR2 is YFSETQ.

In this sample, this clonotype turned up a few times. V gene TRBV11-1 combines with J gene TRBJ1-2; D gene uncertain. Germline V gene lookup returns CDR1 SGHAT and CDR2 FQDESV (reference sequence). Trimming stripped 5 bases from V and 0 bases from J, with 10 bases between. The CDR3 covers 14 residues. CDR3 amino acids: CASSRDTSNYGYTF. Here the CDR3 DNA reads TGTGCCAGCAGCAGAGACACCTCTAACTATGGCTACACCTTC. The full variable domain, with the rest looked up from reference TRBV11-1 and TRBJ1-2, is EAEVAQSPRYKITEKSQAVAFWCDPISGHATLYWYRQILGQGPELLVQFQDESVVDDSQLPKDRFSAERLKGVDSTLKIQPAELGDSAMYLCASSRDTSNYGYTFGSGTRLTVV.

The V gene is TRBV7-9, the J gene TRBJ1-6; D is possibly TRBD1 (5 bases). The CDR3 length is 15 residues. Germline CDR1 reads SEHNR; CDR2 reads FQNEAQ (reference sequence). V lost 5 bases and J 9 bases, leaving 17 bases between the germline ends. The CDR3, as DNA: TGTGCCAGCAGCCTTGGTACTCAGGGAGGTTCACCCCTCCACTTT. Amino acids: CASSLGTQGGSPLHF.

In this sample, this clonotype turned up a few times. The V and J genes are TRBV7-3 and TRBJ2-3, with a possible D match to TRBD1 (7 bases). The length of the CDR3 is 15 residues. V was shortened by 4 bases and J by 5 bases, with 16 bases between the two germline ends. Germline CDR1 and CDR2: SGHTA and FQGTGA. The CDR3 nucleotides read TGTGCCAGCAGCTCAGGGGGGTCGTGGGGAGATACGCAGTATTTT. Translation gives CASSSGGSWGDTQYF.

This rearrangement joins TRBV12-3 or TRBV12-4 to TRBJ2-3; TRBD1 agrees at 7 bases. With 7 bases clipped from V and 4 bases from J, the junction kept 14 bases outside the gene matches. This CDR3 has 16 amino acids. CDR3 bases: TGTGCCAGCACCAAGATAAGGACAGGTCGTTCAGATACGCAGTATTTT. Translated: CASTKIRTGRSDTQYF.

The chain joins TRBV20-1 to TRBJ2-3; maybe TRBD1 (6 bases). The germline gives CDR1 DFQATT, CDR2 SNEGSKA (reference sequence). The CDR3 loop spans 14 amino acids. The ends were cut back, 6 bases at V and 3 bases at J, with 16 bases in the middle. This chain's CDR3 is CSANPGHRTDTQYF. As DNA, the CDR3 is TGCAGTGCAAATCCGGGACACAGAACAGATACGCAGTATTTT.

This clonotype appeared a few times. The chain links TRBV9 to TRBJ1-1; D unresolved. V was shortened by 2 bases and J by 1 base, with 6 bases between the two germline ends. Germline V CDR1 and CDR2: SGDLS, YYNGEE. This CDR3 region has 13 residues. The CDR3: CASSVWTNTEAFF. The CDR3 coding sequence is TGTGCCAGCAGCGTCTGGACGAACACTGAAGCTTTCTTT.

This clonotype was found a few times. This chain connects TRBV20-1 to TRBJ1-2; D may be TRBD1 (6 bases). V lost 5 bases and J lost 6, with 13 bases in between. The CDR3 totals 12 residues. CDR1 is DFQATT and CDR2 is SNEGSKA in the germline V gene (reference sequence). The CDR3 coding sequence is TGCAGTGCTTTTTTACAGGGACATGGCTACACCTTC. It encodes CSAFLQGHGYTF.

The chain combines TRBV15 with TRBJ1-2, with TRBD1 matching over 9 bases. The CDR3 is made up of 14 amino acids. J gave up 3 bases and V 5 bases, and 4 bases lay outside the gene matches. Germline CDR1 reads LNHNV; CDR2 reads YYDKDF (reference sequence). CDR3 bases: TGTGCCACCAGCCCCTGGACAGGGGACTATGGCTACACCTTC. Its translation: CATSPWTGDYGYTF.

V and J are TRBV5-1 and TRBJ2-3, with 10 bases that match TRBD1. The CDR3 loop spans 17 amino acids. Unmatched junction bases numbered 9, after V lost 4 bases and J lost 1 base. Germline V lookup: CDR1 SGHRS, CDR2 YFSETQ. CDR3 region: CASSQGTGTGGTDTQYF. The CDR3, as DNA: TGCGCCAGCAGCCAGGGGACCGGGACAGGGGGCACAGATACGCAGTATTTT. Filled out from reference TRBV5-1 and TRBJ2-3, the complete variable domain reads KAGVTQTPRYLIKTRGQQVTLSCSPISGHRSVSWYQQTPGQGLQFLFEYFSETQRNKGNFPGRFSGRQFSNSRSEMNVSTLELGDSALYLCASSQGTGTGGTDTQYFGPGTRLTVL.

This clonotype has a handful of counts. The V call is TRBV7-9, the J call TRBJ2-1, with D tentatively TRBD2 (7 bases). Germline V lookup: CDR1 SEHNR, CDR2 FQNEAQ (reference sequence). CDR3 length equals 13 residues. The germline V and J ends were trimmed by 4 bases and 8 bases, with 12 bases remaining between them. The CDR3 sequence: CASSSPGGHEQFF. The CDR3 coding sequence is TGTGCCAGCAGCTCCCCCGGGGGGCATGAGCAGTTCTTC.

This clonotype was detected only a few times. The rearrangement joins TRBV7-2 to TRBJ1-5; possibly TRBD1 for D (5 bases). The CDR3 totals 18 residues. Germline V lookup: CDR1 SGHTA, CDR2 FQGNSA. Trimming stripped 5 bases from V and 0 bases from J, with 20 bases between. In DNA form, the CDR3 reads TGTGCCAGCAGCGGCGTCCGGGACGGAATGTATAGCAATCAGCCCCAGCATTTT. Residues: CASSGVRDGMYSNQPQHF. The full variable domain, completed using reference TRBV7-2 and TRBJ1-5, is GAGVSQSPSNKVTEKGKDVELRCDPISGHTALYWYRQSLGQGLEFLIYFQGNSAPDKSGLPSDRFSAERTGGSVSTLTIQRTQQEDSAVYLCASSGVRDGMYSNQPQHFGDGTRLSIL.

This clonotype was counted only a few times. The chain has TRBV20-1 and TRBJ2-3, with a possible D match to TRBD1 (6 bases). Germline V gene sequence: CDR1 DFQATT, CDR2 SNEGSKA (reference sequence). V was shortened by 6 bases and J by 5 bases, with 21 bases between the two germline ends. The CDR3 is 15 amino acids. The CDR3 DNA reads as TGCAGTGCCCGCCCCCCCAGGGGCGCCGTAGATACGCAGTATTTT. Translated, it gives CSARPPRGAVDTQYF.

This rearrangement joins TRBV7-3 to TRBJ1-5; D unclear. The germline V gene encodes CDR1 SGHTA and CDR2 FQGTGA. The CDR3 spans 13 residues. V dropped 5 bases and J dropped 6 bases, with 11 bases sitting between them. CDR3 residues: CASSPGAGQPQHF. For the CDR3, the DNA is TGTGCCAGCAGCCCAGGCGCAGGTCAGCCCCAGCATTTT.

This chain connects TRBV12-3 or TRBV12-4 to TRBJ1-1, with 9 bases that match TRBD1. The CDR3 is 13 amino acids. The ends lost 10 bases at V and 3 bases at J; junction bases unmatched: 6. For the CDR3, the DNA is TGTGCCACCAAGAGGACAGGGGACACTGAAGCTTTCTTT. Translated: CATKRTGDTEAFF.

This rearrangement joins TRBV15 to TRBJ2-6, with D perhaps matching TRBD1 or TRBD2 (5 bases each). V was trimmed by 1 base and J by 2 bases, leaving 12 bases between them. CDR1 LNHNV and CDR2 YYDKDF come from the germline V gene (reference sequence). This CDR3 spans 17 amino acids. CDR3 DNA: TGTGCCACCAGCAGAGGAGAGGGGAATGCTGGGGCCAACGTCCTGACTTTC. This codes for CATSRGEGNAGANVLTF.

The chain carries TRBV27 and TRBJ1-2; D gene uncertain. CDR3 length equals 16 residues. CDR1 and CDR2 from the germline V gene are MNHEY and SMNVEV (reference sequence). V was cut by 6 bases and J by 4 bases, with 21 bases left in between. CDR3 sequence (DNA): TGTGCCAGCAGGGCACTTGGGCAGATTCTCATCTATGGCTACACCTTC. Translating it yields CASRALGQILIYGYTF.

This clonotype has just one count. V usage is TRBV29-1 and J usage is TRBJ2-7, with D maybe TRBD2 (6 bases). V was shortened by 3 bases and J by 4 bases, with 7 bases between the two germline ends. This CDR3 contains 11 residues. Germline CDR1 reads SQVTM; CDR2 reads ANQGSEA. The CDR3, as DNA: TGCAGCGTTGAGGCGGGATACGAGCAGTACTTC. Protein: CSVEAGYEQYF.

This sequence joins TRBV7-9 and TRBJ2-5, with 11 bases matching TRBD2. The V gene end was trimmed by 6 bases and the J gene end by 0 bases; junction bases not matched to a gene: 6. This CDR3 comprises 16 residues. The germline V gene has CDR1 SEHNR and CDR2 FQNEAQ (reference sequence). CDR3 sequence (DNA): TGTGCCAGCAGTCCAACTAGCGGGGGTCACCAAGAGACCCAGTACTTC. This translates into CASSPTSGGHQETQYF.

CDR3 sequence (DNA): TGTGCCAGCAGCCCGGCCTCCTACGAGCAGTACGTC. It codes for CASSPASYEQYV. The chain couples TRBV5-5 to TRBJ2-7; D call uncertain. Germline loops: CDR1 SGHKS, CDR2 YYEKEE (reference sequence). V gave up 4 bases and J gave up 0 bases, with 5 bases separating them. The CDR3 consists of 12 residues.

The V call is TRBV6-5, the J call TRBJ1-3; D ambiguous. Per germline, CDR1 MNHEY and CDR2 SVGAGI. The CDR3 totals 13 residues. V was clipped by 2 bases and J by 1 base, with 3 bases between them. CDR3 residues: CASSYPSGNTIYF. The CDR3 DNA reads as TGTGCCAGCAGTTACCCATCTGGAAACACCATATATTTT.